The next 23 T cell receptor beta chains were all read from a single sample in a study of cytomegalovirus exposure and HLA in healthy donors. Amplification used 60 Vbeta primers and 13 Jbeta primers. Profiling relied on immunoSEQ multiplex PCR, and the TCRdb table lists in-frame clones only, not all of them. Among some 150,000 clones listed, about 85% were seen once. Material: PBMCs. The receptors were sampled from a young woman in good health and CMV-seronegative.

V usage is TRBV4-3 and J usage is TRBJ2-5; 10 bases align to TRBD2. The end of the DNA fits TRBJ2-7 better, so the J call may be wrong. This CDR3 has 15 residues. CDR1 and CDR2 (germline): LGHNA, YSLEER. In DNA, the CDR3 is TGCGCCAGCAGCCAAGAAGGGACTAGCGACTACGAGCAGTACTTC. Amino acids: CASSQEGTSDYEQYF.

The chain recombines TRBV19 with TRBJ1-5; D is ambiguous. V was clipped by 10 bases and J by 0 bases, with 13 bases between them. This CDR3 has 14 residues. Germline loops: CDR1 LNHDA, CDR2 SQIVND (reference sequence). The CDR3 is CATASKLSNQPQHF. The CDR3 DNA is TGTGCCACCGCGTCAAAGCTTAGCAATCAGCCCCAGCATTTT.

This chain joins TRBV5-1 and TRBJ2-5; TRBD1 might be the D (6 bases). V lost 1 base, J lost 2 bases, and 9 bases lay in between. This CDR3 comprises 14 residues. CDR1 and CDR2 from the germline V gene are SGHRS and YFSETQ. CDR3 amino acids: CASSLQGGQETQYF. The CDR3 DNA is TGCGCCAGCAGCTTGCAAGGGGGTCAAGAGACCCAGTACTTC.

V usage is TRBV10-2 and J usage is TRBJ1-2; possible D gene TRBD1, 5 bases. This CDR3 spans 12 amino acids. V was shortened by 6 bases and J by 4 bases, with 9 bases between the two germline ends. Looked up from germline, CDR1 is WSHSY and CDR2 is SAAADI. The CDR3 region is CASRSRGYGYTF. The CDR3 nucleotides are TGCGCCAGCAGATCTAGGGGCTATGGCTACACCTTC.

This chain connects TRBV15 to TRBJ2-4; tentative D call: TRBD2 (5 bases). Deletions cut 1 base from V and 1 base from J, with 8 bases between. The germline V gene encodes CDR1 LNHNV and CDR2 YYDKDF (reference sequence). The CDR3 has 15 amino acids. The CDR3 sequence: CATSRVGGAKNIQYF. The CDR3 nucleotides are TGTGCCACCAGCAGAGTGGGCGGGGCCAAAAACATTCAGTACTTC.

This rearrangement joins TRBV18 to TRBJ2-7, with D possibly being TRBD2 (5 bases). This CDR3 comprises 14 residues. Trimming pared 3 bases from V and 0 bases from J, leaving 9 bases between. Germline CDR1 KGHSH, CDR2 LQKENI. CDR3 loop: CASSPFGGSYEQYF. In nucleotides, the CDR3 is TGTGCCAGCTCACCGTTCGGAGGCTCCTACGAGCAGTACTTC.

The J gene is TRBJ1-5, the V gene TRBV28; weak D call: TRBD1 (6 bases). V was shortened by 5 bases and J by 6 bases, with 20 bases between the two germline ends. Germline V gives CDR1 MDHEN, CDR2 SYDVKM. This CDR3 spans 16 amino acids. The DNA for the CDR3 is TGTGCCAGCAGTCCAGGGGTGAGGGGCTCGGGTCAGCCCCAGCATTTT. Translation gives CASSPGVRGSGQPQHF.

The chain has TRBV28 and TRBJ2-1, with D perhaps TRBD2 (6 bases). The V end was cut by 7 bases, the J end by 8 bases, with 18 bases between. CDR1 is MDHEN, CDR2 SYDVKM, per germline. The CDR3 length is 14 residues. DNA for the CDR3: TGTGCCAGCATAAGAGTGACTAGTAGCCATGAGCAGTTCTTC. Translated, it gives CASIRVTSSHEQFF.

The rearrangement uses TRBV18 and TRBJ2-7, with 8 bases that match TRBD1. Germline trimming cut 3 bases from V and 2 bases from J; bases unmatched to any gene: 3. The CDR3 runs to 14 residues. Germline V CDR1 and CDR2: KGHSH, LQKENI. Here the CDR3 reads CASSPGQGAYEQYF. The CDR3 DNA follows: TGTGCCAGCTCACCCGGACAGGGAGCCTACGAGCAGTACTTC.

This clone has only one observation. The genes are TRBV5-1 and TRBJ2-5; TRBD2 aligns across 13 bases. V lost 0 bases to trimming and J lost 4 bases; unmatched junction nucleotides: 6. Germline V lookup: CDR1 SGHRS, CDR2 YFSETQ. The CDR3 totals 17 residues. CDR3 sequence: CASSLGTSGGRGETQYF. The CDR3 nucleotides are TGCGCCAGCAGCTTGGGGACTAGCGGGGGCCGGGGAGAGACCCAGTACTTC.

CDR3 DNA sequence: TGTGCCAGCAGACCGGGACTGACGGCCTCGTCCTACGAGCAGTACTTC. Amino acid sequence: CASRPGLTASSYEQYF. V is TRBV28 and J is TRBJ2-5; possibly TRBD2 for D (6 bases). The DNA end is a closer match to TRBJ2-7, so the J assignment may be wrong. Per germline, CDR1 MDHEN and CDR2 SYDVKM. This CDR3 is built from 16 residues.

With respect to this clone: At one end the junction does not follow the germline gene, possibly because of a read error. This specimen includes other DNA sequences encoding the same CDR3. CDR3 in amino acids: CASRAPGLTLRNEQYF. In nucleotides, the CDR3 is TGTGCCAGCAGGGCCCCGGGACTCACACTCAGGAACGAACAGTACTTC. This chain uses TRBV28 with TRBJ2-7; the D gene is possibly TRBD2 (6 bases). The CDR3 length is 16 residues. From germline, CDR1 is MDHEN and CDR2 SYDVKM.

The chain joins TRBV7-7 to TRBJ2-2, with 11 nucleotides matching TRBD2. The V gene end was trimmed by 5 bases and the J gene end by 7 bases; junction bases not matched to a gene: 6. Germline-derived CDR1 and CDR2 are SSHAT and FNYEAQ (reference sequence). The CDR3 runs to 15 residues. The CDR3 bases are TGTGCCAGCAGCCGTAGCGGGGGGGCGATCGGGGAGCTGTTTTTT. As protein: CASSRSGGAIGELFF. The full variable domain, in which reference TRBV7-7 and TRBJ2-2 provide the parts outside the CDR3, is GAGVSQSPRYKVTKRGQDVTLRCDPISSHATLYWYQQALGQGPEFLTYFNYEAQPDKSGLPSDRFSAERPEGSISTLTIQRTEQRDSAMYRCASSRSGGAIGELFFGEGSRLTVL.

J is TRBJ1-4 and V is TRBV28; 7 nucleotides match TRBD1. From germline, CDR1 is MDHEN and CDR2 SYDVKM. The junction had 4 bases not matched to a gene; V was cut back by 5 bases and J by 4 bases. The CDR3 is 14 residues long. DNA for the CDR3: TGTGCCAGCAGTCGACAGGGATTTAATGAAAAACTGTTTTTT. Protein: CASSRQGFNEKLFF.

This clone showed up just a few times. CDR3 residues: CASSLLGAPFSYGYTF. CDR3 nucleotides: TGTGCCAGCAGTTTACTGGGGGCGCCTTTTAGCTATGGCTACACCTTC. The genes are TRBV27 and TRBJ1-2; tentatively, D is TRBD1 (6 bases). Per the germline V gene, CDR1 is MNHEY and CDR2 is SMNVEV (reference sequence). The length of the CDR3 is 16 residues. V lost 2 bases and J lost 4, with 17 bases in between.

The V gene is TRBV28, the J gene TRBJ1-5, with 9 bases identical to TRBD1. Looked up from germline, CDR1 is MDHEN and CDR2 is SYDVKM. The V and J ends lost 8 bases and 6 bases, in that order; junction bases with no gene match: 5. The CDR3 runs 13 residues. The CDR3, as DNA: TGTGCCAGCTACAGGGGGCGAGGTCAGCCCCAGCATTTT. This translates into CASYRGRGQPQHF. The full variable domain, completed using reference TRBV28 and TRBJ1-5, is DVKVTQSSRYLVKRTGEKVFLECVQDMDHENMFWYRQDPGLGLRLIYFSYDVKMKEKGDIPEGYSVSREKKERFSLILESASTNQTSMYLCASYRGRGQPQHFGDGTRLSIL.

This chain links TRBV28 with TRBJ2-3, with D perhaps matching TRBD1 (7 bases). CDR1 and CDR2 (germline): MDHEN, SYDVKM. The CDR3 runs to 15 residues. The ends were cut back, 2 bases at V and 6 bases at J, with 15 bases in the middle. In DNA form, the CDR3 reads TGTGCCAGCAGTTTAATGGCGGAGGGGGCGGATACGCAGTATTTT. Its translation is CASSLMAEGADTQYF.

This chain connects TRBV6-1 to TRBJ1-6, with D possibly being TRBD1 (6 bases). CDR3 length: 13 amino acids. V lost 6 bases, J lost 10 bases, and 13 bases lay in between. Germline-derived CDR1 and CDR2 are MNHNS and SASEGT. The CDR3 bases are TGTGCCAGCAGGGACAGTGTACAGTCACCCCTCCACTTT. The encoded protein is CASRDSVQSPLHF.

V is TRBV19 and J is TRBJ2-3; 8 positions match TRBD1. Trimming cost V 8 bases and J 4 bases; bases outside gene matches: 8. Germline lookup yields CDR1 LNHDA and CDR2 SQIVND (reference sequence). The CDR3 extends over 14 amino acids. CDR3 DNA: TGTGCCAGTGGCCAGGGGGCGAAGGCAGATACGCAGTATTTT. Translation gives CASGQGAKADTQYF.

The V gene is TRBV10-3, the J gene TRBJ2-7, with D perhaps matching TRBD1 (6 bases). The CDR3 extends over 13 amino acids. Trimming took 10 bases from V and 5 from J, leaving 18 bases between them. The V gene's germline CDR1 is ENHRY and CDR2 SYGVKD. The DNA of the CDR3 is TGTGCCAACTCCGGGACACCGTTAAACGAGCAGTACTTC. This encodes CANSGTPLNEQYF.

V usage is TRBV28 and J usage is TRBJ1-5; D possibly corresponds to TRBD1 (5 bases). Deletions cut 1 base from V and 2 bases from J, with 12 bases between. CDR1 is MDHEN, CDR2 SYDVKM, per germline. This CDR3 region has 16 residues. DNA of the CDR3: TGTGCCAGCAGTTTATACAGGACGTCGGGCAATCAGCCCCAGCATTTT. Its translation: CASSLYRTSGNQPQHF.

The V call is TRBV7-9, the J call TRBJ1-2; 7 bases match TRBD1. The length of the CDR3 is 12 residues. In germline, CDR1 is SEHNR, CDR2 FQNEAQ (reference sequence). CDR3 residues: CTLGGASYGYTF. The CDR3 coding sequence is TGTACCTTAGGGGGCGCCAGCTATGGCTACACCTTC.

The rearrangement uses TRBV7-2 and TRBJ2-7, with D perhaps matching TRBD1 (6 bases). The CDR3 runs 13 residues. The V gene's germline CDR1 is SGHTA and CDR2 FQGNSA. The ends were cut back, 6 bases at V and 0 bases at J, with 9 bases in the middle. The CDR3 DNA reads as TGTGCCAGCAGTAGGGGGAGCTCCTACGAGCAGTACTTC. Its protein is CASSRGSSYEQYF.